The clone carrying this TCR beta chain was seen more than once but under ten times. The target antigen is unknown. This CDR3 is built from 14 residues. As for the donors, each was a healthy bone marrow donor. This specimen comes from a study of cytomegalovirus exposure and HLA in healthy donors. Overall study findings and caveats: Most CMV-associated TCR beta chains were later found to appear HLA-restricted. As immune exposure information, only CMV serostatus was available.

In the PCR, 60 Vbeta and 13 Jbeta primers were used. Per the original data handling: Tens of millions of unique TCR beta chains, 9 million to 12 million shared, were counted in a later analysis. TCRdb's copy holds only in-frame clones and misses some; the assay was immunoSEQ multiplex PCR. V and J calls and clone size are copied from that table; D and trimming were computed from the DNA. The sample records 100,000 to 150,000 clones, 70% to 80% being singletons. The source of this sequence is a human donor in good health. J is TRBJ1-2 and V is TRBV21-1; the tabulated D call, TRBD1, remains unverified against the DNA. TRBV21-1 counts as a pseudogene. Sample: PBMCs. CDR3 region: CASSKGDSGYGYTF. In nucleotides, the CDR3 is TGTGCCAGCAGCAAAGGGGACAGTGGGTATGGCTACACCTTC.